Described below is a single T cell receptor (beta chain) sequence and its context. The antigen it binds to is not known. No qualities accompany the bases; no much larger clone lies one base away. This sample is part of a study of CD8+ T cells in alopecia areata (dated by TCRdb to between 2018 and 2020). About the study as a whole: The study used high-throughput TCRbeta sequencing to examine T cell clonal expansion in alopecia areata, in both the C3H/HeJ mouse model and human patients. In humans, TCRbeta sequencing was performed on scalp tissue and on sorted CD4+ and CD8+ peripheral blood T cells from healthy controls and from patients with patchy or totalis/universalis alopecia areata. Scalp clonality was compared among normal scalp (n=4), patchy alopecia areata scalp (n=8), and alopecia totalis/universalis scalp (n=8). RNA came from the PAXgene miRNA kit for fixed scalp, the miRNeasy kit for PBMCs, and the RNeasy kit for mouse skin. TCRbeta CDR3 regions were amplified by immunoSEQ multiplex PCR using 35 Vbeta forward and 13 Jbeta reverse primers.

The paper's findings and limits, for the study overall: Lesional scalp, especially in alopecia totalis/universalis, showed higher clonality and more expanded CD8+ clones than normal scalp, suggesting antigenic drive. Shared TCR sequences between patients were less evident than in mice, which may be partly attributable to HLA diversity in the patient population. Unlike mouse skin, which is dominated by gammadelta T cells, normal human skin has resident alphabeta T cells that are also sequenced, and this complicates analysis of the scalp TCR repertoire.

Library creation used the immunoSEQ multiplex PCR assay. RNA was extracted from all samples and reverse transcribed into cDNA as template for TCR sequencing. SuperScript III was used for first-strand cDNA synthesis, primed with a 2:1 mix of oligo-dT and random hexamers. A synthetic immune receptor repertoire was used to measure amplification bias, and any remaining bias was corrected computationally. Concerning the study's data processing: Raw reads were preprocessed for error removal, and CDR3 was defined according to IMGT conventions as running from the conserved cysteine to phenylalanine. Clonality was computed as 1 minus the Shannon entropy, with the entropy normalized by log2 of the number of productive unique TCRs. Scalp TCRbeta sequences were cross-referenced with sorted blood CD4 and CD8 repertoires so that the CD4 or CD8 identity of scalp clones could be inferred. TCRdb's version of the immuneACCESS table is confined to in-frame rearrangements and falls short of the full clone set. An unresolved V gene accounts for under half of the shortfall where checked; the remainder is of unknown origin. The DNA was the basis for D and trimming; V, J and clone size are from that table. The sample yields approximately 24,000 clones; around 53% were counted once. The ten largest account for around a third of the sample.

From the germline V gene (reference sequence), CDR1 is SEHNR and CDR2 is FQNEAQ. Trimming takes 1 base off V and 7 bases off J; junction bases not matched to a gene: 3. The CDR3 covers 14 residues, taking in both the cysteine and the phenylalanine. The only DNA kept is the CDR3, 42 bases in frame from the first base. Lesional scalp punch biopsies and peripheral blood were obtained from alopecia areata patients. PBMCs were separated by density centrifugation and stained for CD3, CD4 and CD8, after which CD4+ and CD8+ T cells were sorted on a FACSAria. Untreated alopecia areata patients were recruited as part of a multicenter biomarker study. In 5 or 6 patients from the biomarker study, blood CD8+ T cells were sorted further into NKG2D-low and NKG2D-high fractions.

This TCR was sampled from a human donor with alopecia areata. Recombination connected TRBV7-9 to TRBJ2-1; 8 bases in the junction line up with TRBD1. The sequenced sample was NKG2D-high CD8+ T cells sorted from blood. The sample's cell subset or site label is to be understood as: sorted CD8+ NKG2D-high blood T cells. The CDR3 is CASSLGTGINEQFF. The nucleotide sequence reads TGTGCCAGCAGCTTAGGGACAGGGATAAATGAGCAGTTCTTC.